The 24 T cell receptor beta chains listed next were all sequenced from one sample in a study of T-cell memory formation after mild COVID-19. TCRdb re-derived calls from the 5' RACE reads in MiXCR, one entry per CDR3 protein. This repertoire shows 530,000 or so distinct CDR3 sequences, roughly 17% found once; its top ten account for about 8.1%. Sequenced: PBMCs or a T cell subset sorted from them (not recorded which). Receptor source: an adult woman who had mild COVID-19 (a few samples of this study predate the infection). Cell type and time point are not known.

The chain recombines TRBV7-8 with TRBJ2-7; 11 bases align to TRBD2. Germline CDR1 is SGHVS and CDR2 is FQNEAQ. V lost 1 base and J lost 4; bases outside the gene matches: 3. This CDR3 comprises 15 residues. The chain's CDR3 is CASSLVTSGNYEQYF. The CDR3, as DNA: TGTGCCAGCAGCTTAGTGACTAGCGGGAATTACGAGCAGTACTTC.

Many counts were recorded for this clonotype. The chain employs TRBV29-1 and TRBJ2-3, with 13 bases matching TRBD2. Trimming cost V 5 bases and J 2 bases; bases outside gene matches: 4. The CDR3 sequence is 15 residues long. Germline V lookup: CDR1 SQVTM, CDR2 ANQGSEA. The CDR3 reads CSVLLAGGPTDTQYF. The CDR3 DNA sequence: TGCAGCGTTCTACTAGCGGGAGGGCCCACAGATACGCAGTATTTT.

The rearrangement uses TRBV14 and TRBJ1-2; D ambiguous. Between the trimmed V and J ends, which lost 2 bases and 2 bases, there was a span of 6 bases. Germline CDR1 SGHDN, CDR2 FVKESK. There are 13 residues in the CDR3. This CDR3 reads CASSQQPNYGYTF. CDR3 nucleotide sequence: TGTGCCAGCAGCCAACAACCGAACTATGGCTACACCTTC.

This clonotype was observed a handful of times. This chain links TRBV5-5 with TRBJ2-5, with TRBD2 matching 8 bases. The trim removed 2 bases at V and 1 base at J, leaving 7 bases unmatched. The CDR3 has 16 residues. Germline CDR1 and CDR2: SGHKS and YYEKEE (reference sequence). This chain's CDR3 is CASSFSSGGFQETQYF. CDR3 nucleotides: TGTGCCAGCAGCTTTTCAAGCGGGGGATTCCAAGAGACCCAGTACTTC.

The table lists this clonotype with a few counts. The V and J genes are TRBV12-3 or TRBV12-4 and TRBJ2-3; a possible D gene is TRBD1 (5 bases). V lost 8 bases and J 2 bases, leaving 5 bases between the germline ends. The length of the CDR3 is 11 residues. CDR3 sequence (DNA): TGTGCCAGCGGGGCCACAGATACGCAGTATTTT. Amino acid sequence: CASGATDTQYF.

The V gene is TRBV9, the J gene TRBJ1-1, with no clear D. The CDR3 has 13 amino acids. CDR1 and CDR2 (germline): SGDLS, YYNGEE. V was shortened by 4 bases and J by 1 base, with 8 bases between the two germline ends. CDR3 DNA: TGTGCCAGCAGCTCGACTTGGAACACTGAAGCTTTCTTT. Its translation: CASSSTWNTEAFF. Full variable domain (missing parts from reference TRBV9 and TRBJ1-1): DSGVTQTPKHLITATGQRVTLRCSPRSGDLSVYWYQQSLDQGLQFLIQYYNGEERAKGNILERFSAQQFPDLHSELNLSSLELGDSALYFCASSSTWNTEAFFGQGTRLTVV.

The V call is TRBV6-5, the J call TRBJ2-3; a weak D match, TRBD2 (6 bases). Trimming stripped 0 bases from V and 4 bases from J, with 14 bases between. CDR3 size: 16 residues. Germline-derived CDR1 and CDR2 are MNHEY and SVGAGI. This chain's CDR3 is CASSYSIREWSDTQYF. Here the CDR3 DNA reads TGTGCCAGCAGTTACTCGATCCGGGAGTGGTCAGATACGCAGTATTTT.

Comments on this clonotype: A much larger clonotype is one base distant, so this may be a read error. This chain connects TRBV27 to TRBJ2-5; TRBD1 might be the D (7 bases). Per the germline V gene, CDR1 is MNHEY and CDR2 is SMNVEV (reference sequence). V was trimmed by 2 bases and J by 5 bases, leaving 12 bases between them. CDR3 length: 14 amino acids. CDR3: CASSLEGAGETQYF. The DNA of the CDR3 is TGTGCCAGCAGTTTAGAGGGGGCGGGGGAGACCCAGTACTTC.

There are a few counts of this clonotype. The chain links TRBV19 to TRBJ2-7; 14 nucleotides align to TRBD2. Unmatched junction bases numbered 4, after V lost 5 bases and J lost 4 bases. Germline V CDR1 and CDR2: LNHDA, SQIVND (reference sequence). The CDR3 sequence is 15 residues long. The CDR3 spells CASSGTSGSQYEQYF. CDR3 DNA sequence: TGTGCCAGTAGTGGGACTAGCGGGAGCCAGTACGAGCAGTACTTC.

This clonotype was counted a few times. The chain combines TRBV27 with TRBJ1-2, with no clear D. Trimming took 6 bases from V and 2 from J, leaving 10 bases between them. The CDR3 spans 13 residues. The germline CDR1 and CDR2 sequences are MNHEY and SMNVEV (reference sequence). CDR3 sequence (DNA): TGTGCCAGCAGACGACTTGACAACTATGGCTACACCTTC. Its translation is CASRRLDNYGYTF.

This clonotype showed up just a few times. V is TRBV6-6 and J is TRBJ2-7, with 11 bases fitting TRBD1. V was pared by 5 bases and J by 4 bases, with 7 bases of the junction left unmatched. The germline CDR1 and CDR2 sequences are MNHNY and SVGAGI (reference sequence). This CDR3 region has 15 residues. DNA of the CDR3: TGTGCCAGCAGTATGGGACAGGGGGGAAAATACGAGCAGTACTTC. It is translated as CASSMGQGGKYEQYF.

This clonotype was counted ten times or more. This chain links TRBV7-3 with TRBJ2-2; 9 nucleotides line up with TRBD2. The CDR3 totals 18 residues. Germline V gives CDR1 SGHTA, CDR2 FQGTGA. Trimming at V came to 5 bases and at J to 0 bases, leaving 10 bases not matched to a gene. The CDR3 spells CASSPQALAGANTGELFF. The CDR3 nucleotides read TGTGCCAGCAGCCCACAGGCTTTAGCGGGAGCGAACACCGGGGAGCTGTTTTTT.

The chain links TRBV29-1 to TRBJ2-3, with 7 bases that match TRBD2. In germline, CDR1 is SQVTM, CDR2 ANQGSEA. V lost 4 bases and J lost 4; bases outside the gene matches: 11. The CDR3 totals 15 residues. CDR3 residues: CSVGPGAGKADTQYF. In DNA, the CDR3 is TGCAGCGTTGGACCCGGAGCGGGGAAAGCAGATACGCAGTATTTT.

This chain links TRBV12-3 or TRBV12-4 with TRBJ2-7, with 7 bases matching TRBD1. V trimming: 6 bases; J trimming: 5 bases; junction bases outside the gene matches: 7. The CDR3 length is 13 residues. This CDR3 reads CASRVQGFDEQYF. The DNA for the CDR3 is TGTGCCAGCAGGGTACAGGGGTTCGACGAGCAGTACTTC.

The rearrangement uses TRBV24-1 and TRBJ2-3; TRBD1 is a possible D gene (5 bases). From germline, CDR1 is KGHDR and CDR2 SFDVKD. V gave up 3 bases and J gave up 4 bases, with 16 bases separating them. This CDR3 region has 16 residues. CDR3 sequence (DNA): TGTGCCACCAGTGATGCTGACAGCGCGACCTCAGATACGCAGTATTTT. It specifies CATSDADSATSDTQYF.

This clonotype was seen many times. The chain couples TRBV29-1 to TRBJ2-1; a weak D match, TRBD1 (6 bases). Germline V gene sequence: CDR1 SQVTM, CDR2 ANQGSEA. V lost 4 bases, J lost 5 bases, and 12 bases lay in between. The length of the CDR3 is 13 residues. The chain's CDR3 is CSVARDTNNEQFF. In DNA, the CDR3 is TGCAGCGTTGCCCGGGACACGAACAATGAGCAGTTCTTC.

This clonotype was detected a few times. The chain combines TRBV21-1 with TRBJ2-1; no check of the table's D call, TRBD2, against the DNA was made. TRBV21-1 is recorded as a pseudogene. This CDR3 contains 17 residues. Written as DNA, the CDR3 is TGTGCCAGCAGCATCGGAGAGGGCATTGAGTCTTACAATGAGCAGTTCTTC. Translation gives CASSIGEGIESYNEQFF.

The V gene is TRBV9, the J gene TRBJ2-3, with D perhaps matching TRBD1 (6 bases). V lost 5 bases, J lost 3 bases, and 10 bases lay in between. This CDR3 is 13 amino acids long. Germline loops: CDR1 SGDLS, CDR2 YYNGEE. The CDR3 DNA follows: TGTGCCAGCAGACAGGGTGATACAGATACGCAGTATTTT. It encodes CASRQGDTDTQYF.

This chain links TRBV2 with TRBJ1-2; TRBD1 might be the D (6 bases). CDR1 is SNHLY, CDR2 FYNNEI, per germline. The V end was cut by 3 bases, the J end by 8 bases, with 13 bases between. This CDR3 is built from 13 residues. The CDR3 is CASSETGLWGYTF. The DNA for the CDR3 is TGTGCCAGCAGTGAGACAGGCCTTTGGGGCTACACCTTC.

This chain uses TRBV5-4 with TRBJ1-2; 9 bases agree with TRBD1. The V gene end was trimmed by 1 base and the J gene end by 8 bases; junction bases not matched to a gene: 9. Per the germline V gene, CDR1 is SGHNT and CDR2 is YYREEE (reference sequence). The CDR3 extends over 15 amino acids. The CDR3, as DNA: TGTGCCAGCAGCTTGCGGGGGACAGGGAGCGGCGGCTACACCTTC. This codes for CASSLRGTGSGGYTF.

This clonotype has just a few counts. In DNA, the CDR3 is TGTGCCAGCAGCTTGGAAGAGCGGGAAGGTGAGACCCAGTACTTC. Protein: CASSLEEREGETQYF. The V call is TRBV5-4, the J call TRBJ2-5, with 7 bases identical to TRBD2. This CDR3 spans 15 amino acids. In germline, CDR1 is SGHNT, CDR2 YYREEE (reference sequence). V lost 0 bases and J lost 5; bases outside the gene matches: 7.

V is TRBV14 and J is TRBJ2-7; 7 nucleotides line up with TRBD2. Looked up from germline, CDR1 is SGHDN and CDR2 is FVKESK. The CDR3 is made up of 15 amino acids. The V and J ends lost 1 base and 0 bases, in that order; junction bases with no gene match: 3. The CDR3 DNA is TGTGCCAGCAGCCAAGTAGCGGGTAGCTCCTACGAGCAGTACTTC. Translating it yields CASSQVAGSSYEQYF.

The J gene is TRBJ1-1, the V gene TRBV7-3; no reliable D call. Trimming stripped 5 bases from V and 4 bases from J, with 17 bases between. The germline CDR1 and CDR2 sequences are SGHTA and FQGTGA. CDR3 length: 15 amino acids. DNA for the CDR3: TGTGCCAGCAGCCCGAACTACAAACTCGGCACTGAAGCTTTCTTT. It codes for CASSPNYKLGTEAFF. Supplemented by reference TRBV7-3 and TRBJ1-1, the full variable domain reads GAGVSQTPSNKVTEKGKYVELRCDPISGHTALYWYRQSLGQGPEFLIYFQGTGAADDSGLPNDRFFAVRPEGSVSTLKIQRTERGDSAVYLCASSPNYKLGTEAFFGQGTRLTVV.

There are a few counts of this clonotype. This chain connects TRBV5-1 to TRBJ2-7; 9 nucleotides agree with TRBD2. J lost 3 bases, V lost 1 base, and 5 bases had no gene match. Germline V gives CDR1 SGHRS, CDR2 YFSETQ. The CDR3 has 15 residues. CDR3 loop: CASSLKAGGNYEQYF. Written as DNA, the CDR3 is TGCGCCAGCAGCTTGAAAGCGGGGGGCAACTACGAGCAGTACTTC.